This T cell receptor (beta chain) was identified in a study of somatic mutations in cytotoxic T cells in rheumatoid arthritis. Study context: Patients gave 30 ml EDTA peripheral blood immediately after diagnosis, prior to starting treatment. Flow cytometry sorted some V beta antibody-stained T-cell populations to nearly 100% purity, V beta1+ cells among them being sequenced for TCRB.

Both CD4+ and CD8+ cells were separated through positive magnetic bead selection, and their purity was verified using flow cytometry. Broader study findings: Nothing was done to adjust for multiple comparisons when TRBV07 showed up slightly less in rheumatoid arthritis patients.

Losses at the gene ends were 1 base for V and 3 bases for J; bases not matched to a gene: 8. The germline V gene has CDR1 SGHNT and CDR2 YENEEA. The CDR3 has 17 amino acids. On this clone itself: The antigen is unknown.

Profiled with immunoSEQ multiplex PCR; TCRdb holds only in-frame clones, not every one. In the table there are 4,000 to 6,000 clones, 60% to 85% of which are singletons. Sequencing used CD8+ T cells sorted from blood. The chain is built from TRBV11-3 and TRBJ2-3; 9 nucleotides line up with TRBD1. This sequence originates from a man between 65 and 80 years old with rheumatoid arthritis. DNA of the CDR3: TGTGCCAGCAGCTTAGGAAGGGGGGACAGGGATACAGATACGCAGTATTTT. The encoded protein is CASSLGRGDRDTDTQYF.